The rows below give T cell receptor beta chains drawn from one sample of a study of technical replicates of blood from a few donors. Clones were sequenced by immunoSEQ multiplex PCR, and TCRdb holds only the in-frame ones, with some missing. The sample consists of about 56,000 clones, nearly 95% of them appearing once. What was sequenced was PBMCs. The receptors come from a human donor in good health. Some clones in this sample may be carry-over from other donors' samples. The conserved cysteine and the conserved F or W are not part of the CDR3 here.

v_gene	CDR3aa
TRBV4-1	ASSHPGLSNEKLF
TRBV7-2	ASSYSGGSGGTDTQY
TRBV5-4	ASSTGRGGGVEETQY
TRBV4-2	ASSHLDRSKNIQY
TRBV5-6	ASSSAASPEQY
TRBV7-9	ASSASSGRFNEQF
TRBV4-3	ASSQDRANEQY
TRBV7-8	ASSFPGLRTDTQY
TRBV5-3	ARSRYGLTPRQGEDNYGYT
TRBV9	ASSVGGQQSYEQY
TRBV5-6	ASSLYAFTGELF
TRBV14	ASSHLLAGVAGNEQF
TRBV6-1	ASSGSNAGSYGYT
TRBV29-1	SVEERGLAGAQLF
TRBV29-1	SVEDGSPGGYT
TRBV21-1	ASSKDRVNFSGANVLT
TRBV19	ARNGTLNDEQY
TRBV25-1	ASSEGWGGGEKLF